This T cell receptor (beta chain) was observed in a study of T cells after yellow fever vaccination. Findings and caveats of the study: FACS-sorted repertoires could harbor abundant contaminating bulk-population clonotypes. A secondary response was less intense yet reached its peak sooner, at day 5 versus 15. Subsequent to the booster, the majority of primary-vaccination clones reappeared (around 96% CD4, approximately 85% CD8).

This CDR3 spans 13 amino acids. The V end lost 3 bases, the J end lost 0 bases, and 6 bases lay between the germline ends. Germline V gives CDR1 DFQATT, CDR2 SNEGSKA (reference sequence). Each CDR3 protein gets one entry after TCRdb re-called the 5' RACE reads with MiXCR. In the table there are around 310,000 distinct CDR3 sequences, approximately 4.2% of which are singletons. This clonotype was seen many times. The antigen is undetermined. This receptor was identified in a young man who received the YFV17D yellow fever vaccine. The rearrangement uses TRBV20-1 and TRBJ1-5; no clear D. The input for sequencing was PBMCs, taken 5 days after the yellow fever booster vaccination. The CDR3 DNA reads as TGCAGTGCTAGCGGAGATAGCAATCAGCCCCAGCATTTT. Protein sequence: CSASGDSNQPQHF.